This T cell receptor beta chain emerged from a study of T cell repertoires in cytomegalovirus infection. The overall study: In public TCR beta signatures, there were indications of both CMV infection and matching HLA type.

This CDR3 has 16 residues. Trimming shortened V by 0 bases and J by 3 bases, and 11 bases separated the two germline ends. TCRdb re-called the reads with MiXCR, one entry per CDR3 protein. The sample consists of almost 500,000 distinct CDR3 sequences, 11% of them appearing once. Concerning this clonotype itself: As yet, its antigen is unknown.

Whole-study results and caveats: The study identified carriers of CMV plus the relevant HLA from cumulative public TCR beta family frequency. Clonotype analysis showed dominance of the ex vivo response by HLA-C-restricted CMV-specific TCR beta clonotypes.

This clonotype originated in a human donor in good health (CMV status not recorded). Some clones in this sample may be carry-over from other donors' samples. This chain links TRBV12-3 or TRBV12-4 with TRBJ2-2, with no clear D. Sequencing was carried out using PBMCs. The CDR3: CASSLASGADTGELFF. In nucleotides, the CDR3 is TGTGCCAGCAGTTTAGCTTCAGGTGCGGACACCGGGGAGCTGTTTTTT.